These 28 T cell receptor beta chains were sequenced from one sample in a study of blood T cell repertoires in COVID-19 (dated by TCRdb to about 2020). The library was built by means of the immunoSEQ multiplex PCR assay. TCRdb provides this immuneACCESS table in a form limited to in-frame rearrangements. Some clones are lacking; in checked studies, under half of them reflect an unresolved V gene, and why the rest are absent is not known. This sample has some 270,000 clones in its table, and about 90% of those were observed once. Approximately 1.8% of the sample is held by the ten biggest clonotypes. Sequencing was done on a sample of PBMCs or T cells enriched from blood (not recorded which). Every receptor here comes from an older woman who had recovered from COVID-19.

The V call is TRBV12-3 or TRBV12-4, the J call TRBJ1-1; no clear D. The CDR3 is 13 residues long. V was trimmed by 7 bases and J by 3 bases, leaving 12 bases between them. For the CDR3, the DNA is TGTGCCAGCACCCTTTTCTCAGACACTGAAGCTTTCTTT. Its protein is CASTLFSDTEAFF.

The chain carries TRBV28 and TRBJ2-5; 10 nucleotides agree with TRBD1. The CDR3 covers 15 residues. The germline V gene encodes CDR1 MDHEN and CDR2 SYDVKM. The V gene end was trimmed by 5 bases and the J gene end by 7 bases; junction bases not matched to a gene: 10. The CDR3 DNA sequence: TGTGCCAGCAGTCCCCCGGGACAGGGGAAGGGGACCCAGTACTTC. Its protein product is CASSPPGQGKGTQYF.

The CDR3, as DNA: TGTGCCAGCAGACGTAGCGGGAGCTCCTACAATGAGCAGTTCTTC. Its translation is CASRRSGSSYNEQFF. This chain connects TRBV28 to TRBJ2-1; TRBD2 matches at 9 bases. Germline V gene lookup returns CDR1 MDHEN and CDR2 SYDVKM. V was pared by 6 bases and J by 0 bases, with 3 bases of the junction left unmatched. There are 15 residues in the CDR3. Full variable domain (rest looked up from reference TRBV28 and TRBJ2-1): DVKVTQSSRYLVKRTGEKVFLECVQDMDHENMFWYRQDPGLGLRLIYFSYDVKMKEKGDIPEGYSVSREKKERFSLILESASTNQTSMYLCASRRSGSSYNEQFFGPGTRLTVL.

This chain links TRBV4-2 with TRBJ1-4, with D hard to call. From germline, CDR1 is LGHNA and CDR2 YNFKEQ. The CDR3 loop spans 15 amino acids. The V and J ends lost 4 bases and 6 bases respectively, with 15 bases between them. Here the CDR3 DNA reads TGTGCCAGCAGCCCACGCGGGCCTTCGGATGAAAAACTGTTTTTT. It encodes CASSPRGPSDEKLFF.

The V and J genes are TRBV6-5 and TRBJ2-3; D may be TRBD2 (6 bases). The CDR3 length is 14 residues. The V gene's germline CDR1 is MNHEY and CDR2 SVGAGI. V was shortened by 10 bases and J by 2 bases, with 16 bases between the two germline ends. Written as DNA, the CDR3 is TGTGCCACCGAGGGCGGGACTCCCACAGATACGCAGTATTTT. It codes for CATEGGTPTDTQYF.

Note on this clone: Other DNA sequences in the sample encode the same CDR3. V usage is TRBV28 and J usage is TRBJ1-5; D gene ambiguous. Trimming stripped 6 bases from V and 5 bases from J, with 8 bases between. The germline gives CDR1 MDHEN, CDR2 SYDVKM. The CDR3 sequence is 12 residues long. The CDR3 DNA reads as TGTGCCAGCAGCCTAGCTTATCAGCCCCAGCATTTT. This encodes CASSLAYQPQHF.

The chain links TRBV27 to TRBJ1-6, with a tentative D call TRBD1 (6 bases). The germline gives CDR1 MNHEY, CDR2 SMNVEV (reference sequence). The V end lost 2 bases, the J end lost 4 bases, and 12 bases lay between the germline ends. The CDR3 sequence is 16 residues long. CDR3 coding DNA: TGTGCCAGCAGTTTACAATCCGGGACATATAATTCACCCCTCCACTTT. Translated, it gives CASSLQSGTYNSPLHF.

The chain combines TRBV4-1 with TRBJ2-5, with TRBD1 matching over 7 bases. This CDR3 spans 14 amino acids. Germline trimming cut 2 bases from V and 3 bases from J; bases unmatched to any gene: 3. The germline V gene encodes CDR1 MGHRA and CDR2 YSYEKL. CDR3 bases: TGCGCCAGCAGCCAAACCGGGACAGAAGAGACCCAGTACTTC. Its translation is CASSQTGTEETQYF.

The V and J genes are TRBV6-2 or TRBV6-3 and TRBJ1-5; D is ambiguous. V lost 5 bases to trimming and J lost 5 bases, with 7 bases between them. CDR3 length: 12 amino acids. Germline CDR1 reads MNHEY; CDR2 reads SVGEGT. The CDR3 DNA follows: TGTGCCAGCAGTCCCCCGTATCAGCCCCAGCATTTT. Its translation: CASSPPYQPQHF.

With regard to this clone: In this CDR3 the conserved last residue, phenylalanine or tryptophan, is missing, so a read error is likely. The DNA is omitted, as the CDR3 cannot be located on it reliably, and the CDR3 follows TCRdb's listing. The V call is TRBV2, the J call TRBJ2-4; whether TRBD1, the table's D call, matches the DNA was not checked. The CDR3 is 11 residues long, counting both termini. The germline V gene encodes CDR1 SNHLY and CDR2 FYNNEI. This CDR3 is CASRRTGQGVL.

In nucleotides, the CDR3 is TGCAGCGTTGAAGAGACATCAGATACGCAGTATTTT. Its protein is CSVEETSDTQYF. This chain links TRBV29-1 with TRBJ2-3; no clear D. From germline, CDR1 is SQVTM and CDR2 ANQGSEA. CDR3 length: 12 residues. V was shortened by 0 bases and J by 4 bases, with 5 bases between the two germline ends.

The chain is built from TRBV28 and TRBJ1-1; D ambiguous. The CDR3 runs 13 residues. In germline, CDR1 is MDHEN, CDR2 SYDVKM. The V end was cut by 5 bases, the J end by 1 base, with 8 bases between. The CDR3 here is CASSPTQNTEAFF. CDR3 sequence (DNA): TGTGCCAGCAGTCCGACTCAGAACACTGAAGCTTTCTTT.

The rearrangement links TRBV11-3 to TRBJ2-3; 10 bases line up with TRBD2. The germline CDR1 and CDR2 sequences are SGHNT and YENEEA. The CDR3 has 15 residues. Trimming cost V 3 bases and J 6 bases; bases outside gene matches: 6. The CDR3 DNA is TGTGCCAGCAGCTTCAGCGGGGGGGCCGTTGATACGCAGTATTTT. It yields the protein CASSFSGGAVDTQYF.

The chain combines TRBV18 with TRBJ2-7; D is possibly TRBD2 (5 bases). The ends were cut back, 6 bases at V and 2 bases at J, with 11 bases in the middle. The CDR3 is made up of 13 amino acids. CDR1 is KGHSH and CDR2 is LQKENI in the germline V gene. CDR3 amino acids: CASSEAAAYEQYF. CDR3 nucleotides: TGTGCCAGCTCCGAAGCGGCCGCCTACGAGCAGTACTTC.

This chain connects TRBV5-1 to TRBJ2-1; D possibly corresponds to TRBD2 (5 bases). The CDR3 consists of 12 residues. Germline values: CDR1 SGHRS, CDR2 YFSETQ. Trimming removed 1 base at V and 9 bases at J, with 8 bases between. The CDR3 nucleotides are TGCGCCAGCAGCTTGTCGGGAAGTGAGCAGTTCTTC. This sequence encodes CASSLSGSEQFF.

The chain couples TRBV11-2 to TRBJ1-3; 9 bases line up with TRBD1. The CDR3 consists of 15 residues. Trimming took 5 bases from V and 2 from J; bases not matched to a gene: 4. Germline V lookup: CDR1 SGHAT, CDR2 FQNNGV. The DNA of the CDR3 is TGTGCCAGCAGCCCCGGACAGGGGACTGGAAACACCATATATTTT. Protein sequence: CASSPGQGTGNTIYF.

The table lists this clone with a few counts. V and J are TRBV5-6 and TRBJ1-2; tentatively, D is TRBD1 (5 bases). The CDR3 totals 11 residues. V lost 2 bases and J lost 8, with 7 bases in between. Germline V gene sequence: CDR1 SGHDT, CDR2 YYEEEE. The CDR3 coding sequence is TGTGCCAGCAGCTTAAGGGGCGGCTACACCTTC. Translated: CASSLRGGYTF.

This clone was picked up a small number of times. The V and J genes are TRBV19 and TRBJ1-5; possible D gene TRBD1, 5 bases. The germline V and J ends were trimmed by 1 base and 4 bases, with 14 bases remaining between them. The CDR3 length is 16 residues. Germline CDR1 reads LNHDA; CDR2 reads SQIVND (reference sequence). The CDR3 loop is CASSIGSTGVNQPQHF. CDR3 nucleotides: TGTGCCAGTAGTATAGGGAGCACAGGAGTAAATCAGCCCCAGCATTTT.

The genes are TRBV27 and TRBJ2-4, with 10 bases matching TRBD2. From germline, CDR1 is MNHEY and CDR2 SMNVEV (reference sequence). There are 15 residues in the CDR3. Trimming took 11 bases from V and 4 from J; bases not matched to a gene: 11. The CDR3: CAHRGGLAVKNIQYF. In nucleotides, the CDR3 is TGTGCCCACCGAGGCGGACTAGCGGTTAAAAACATTCAGTACTTC.

This sequence joins TRBV18 and TRBJ2-3; weak D call: TRBD1 (6 bases). This CDR3 comprises 15 residues. With 6 bases removed from V and 2 bases from J, the gap between germline ends came to 15 bases. Germline values: CDR1 KGHSH, CDR2 LQKENI. The CDR3 loop is CASSRRDMSTDTQYF. CDR3 in DNA: TGTGCCAGCTCCCGCCGGGACATGTCCACAGATACGCAGTATTTT.

This clone appeared a single time. This chain connects TRBV28 to TRBJ1-1; D is possibly TRBD1 (6 bases). The CDR3 is 16 amino acids. CDR1 and CDR2 from the germline V gene are MDHEN and SYDVKM. Trimming removed 5 bases at V and 5 bases at J, with 21 bases between. This chain's CDR3 is CASSRPLGGGGTEAFF. The CDR3 DNA sequence: TGTGCCAGCAGTCGCCCCTTAGGAGGGGGGGGTACTGAAGCTTTCTTT.

The chain has TRBV5-5 and TRBJ1-6; D not certain. The CDR3 has 13 residues. V dropped 1 base and J dropped 8 bases, with 7 bases sitting between them. CDR1 is SGHKS, CDR2 YYEKEE, per germline (reference sequence). The CDR3, as DNA: TGTGCCAGCAGCTTGATGGGAGATTCACCCCTCCACTTT. Translation: CASSLMGDSPLHF.

The V call is TRBV18, the J call TRBJ1-2, with 8 bases lining up with TRBD1. Germline trimming cut 2 bases from V and 4 bases from J; bases unmatched to any gene: 3. The germline V gene has CDR1 KGHSH and CDR2 LQKENI. This CDR3 is built from 14 residues. The CDR3, as DNA: TGTGCCAGCTCACCATCTACAGGGGGCTATGGCTACACCTTC. Translated: CASSPSTGGYGYTF.

This clone was detected once. J is TRBJ1-5 and V is TRBV2; tentative D call: TRBD1 (5 bases). CDR1 is SNHLY and CDR2 is FYNNEI in the germline V gene. The CDR3 runs to 15 residues. Trimming shortened V by 5 bases and J by 4 bases, and 15 bases separated the two germline ends. As DNA, the CDR3 is TGTGCCAGCAGTCCTGACTGGGGGGGAAATCAGCCCCAGCATTTT. The encoded protein is CASSPDWGGNQPQHF.

The V call is TRBV19, the J call TRBJ1-1; 7 nucleotides align to TRBD1. The length of the CDR3 is 15 residues. Germline CDR1 reads LNHDA; CDR2 reads SQIVND (reference sequence). The trim removed 3 bases at V and 1 base at J, leaving 5 bases unmatched. This chain's CDR3 is CASSIPPGGNTEAFF. The DNA for the CDR3 is TGTGCCAGTAGTATCCCGCCAGGGGGGAACACTGAAGCTTTCTTT.

The rearrangement links TRBV30 to TRBJ1-1, with 10 bases aligning to TRBD1. V was pared by 2 bases and J by 5 bases, with 8 bases of the junction left unmatched. The CDR3 is made up of 15 amino acids. Germline loops: CDR1 GTSNPN, CDR2 SVGIG (reference sequence). The CDR3 coding sequence is TGTGCCTGGAGTCGAACGACAGGGGGCCGAACTGAAGCTTTCTTT. Encoded protein: CAWSRTTGGRTEAFF.

V gene TRBV10-1 combines with J gene TRBJ1-4, with TRBD1 as a possible D gene (6 bases). V was trimmed by 8 bases and J by 0 bases, leaving 28 bases between them. From germline, CDR1 is WNHNN and CDR2 SYGVQD (reference sequence). The CDR3 is 20 residues long. This chain's CDR3 is CASVGPGTTSGVATNEKLFF. For the CDR3, the DNA is TGCGCCAGCGTTGGACCCGGGACAACTTCTGGGGTTGCAACTAATGAAAAACTGTTTTTT.

The CDR3 region is CASSSGLAGGYEQYF. CDR3 in DNA: TGTGCCAGCAGTTCGGGGCTAGCGGGAGGCTACGAGCAGTACTTC. The chain is built from TRBV6-5 and TRBJ2-7, with 11 bases lining up with TRBD2. This CDR3 comprises 15 residues. The ends lost 4 bases at V and 3 bases at J; junction bases unmatched: 5. Germline V gene sequence: CDR1 MNHEY, CDR2 SVGAGI.